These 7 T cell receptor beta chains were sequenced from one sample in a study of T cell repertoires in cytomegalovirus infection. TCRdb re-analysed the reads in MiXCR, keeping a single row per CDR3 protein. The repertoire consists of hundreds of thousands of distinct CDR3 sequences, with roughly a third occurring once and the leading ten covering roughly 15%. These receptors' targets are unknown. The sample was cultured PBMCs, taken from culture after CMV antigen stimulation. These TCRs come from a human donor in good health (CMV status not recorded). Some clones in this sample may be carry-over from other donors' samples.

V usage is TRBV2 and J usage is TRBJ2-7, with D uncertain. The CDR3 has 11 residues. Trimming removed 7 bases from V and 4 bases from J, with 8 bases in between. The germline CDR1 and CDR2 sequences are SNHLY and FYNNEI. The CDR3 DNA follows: TGTGCCAGCAAGGATGTTTACGAGCAGTACTTC. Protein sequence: CASKDVYEQYF.

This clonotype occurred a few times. CDR3 bases: TGTGCCAGCAGCCCAACCCCTGGGAGCGGGAGAAGATATGAGCAGTTCTTC. Translating it yields CASSPTPGSGRRYEQFF. The genes are TRBV5-4 and TRBJ2-1; 8 bases match TRBD2. The CDR3 runs to 17 residues. Germline assignment: CDR1 SGHNT and CDR2 YYREEE (reference sequence). The V gene end was trimmed by 4 bases and the J gene end by 8 bases; junction bases not matched to a gene: 17.

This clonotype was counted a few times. The CDR3 DNA sequence: TGTGCCAGTAGCTCAGGACTAGCGGGAGTGTCGACAGATACGCAGTATTTT. Encoded protein: CASSSGLAGVSTDTQYF. The rearrangement links TRBV19 to TRBJ2-3; 13 nucleotides agree with TRBD2. The trim removed 6 bases at V and 3 bases at J, leaving 9 bases unmatched. The V gene's germline CDR1 is LNHDA and CDR2 SQIVND (reference sequence). The CDR3 is 17 residues long.

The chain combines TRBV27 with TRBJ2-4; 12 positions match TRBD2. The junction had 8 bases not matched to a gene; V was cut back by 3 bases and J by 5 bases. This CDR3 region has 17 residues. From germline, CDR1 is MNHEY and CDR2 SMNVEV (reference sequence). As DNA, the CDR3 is TGTGCCAGCAGTTTGACTAGCGGGAGCCTGGCCCAAAACATTCAGTACTTC. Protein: CASSLTSGSLAQNIQYF.

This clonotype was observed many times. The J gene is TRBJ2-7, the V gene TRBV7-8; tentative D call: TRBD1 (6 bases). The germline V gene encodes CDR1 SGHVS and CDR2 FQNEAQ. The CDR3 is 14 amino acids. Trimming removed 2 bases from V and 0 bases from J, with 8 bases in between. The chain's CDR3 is CASSLTGTSYEQYF. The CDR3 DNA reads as TGTGCCAGCAGCTTAACAGGGACCTCCTACGAGCAGTACTTC.

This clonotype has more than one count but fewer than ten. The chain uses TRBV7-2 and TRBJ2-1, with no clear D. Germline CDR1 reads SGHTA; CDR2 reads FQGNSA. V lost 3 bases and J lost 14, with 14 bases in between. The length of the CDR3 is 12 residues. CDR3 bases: TGTGCCAGCAGCTTGTCAGGCCCACGAGAGTTCTTC. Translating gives CASSLSGPREFF.

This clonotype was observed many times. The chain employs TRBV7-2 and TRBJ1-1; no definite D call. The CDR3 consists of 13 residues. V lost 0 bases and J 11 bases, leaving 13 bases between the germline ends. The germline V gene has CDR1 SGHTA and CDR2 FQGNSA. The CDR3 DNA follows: TGTGCCAGCAGCTTAGCGGCGCGGGCTGGGGCTTTCTTT. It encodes CASSLAARAGAFF.